The table lists the clone carrying this T cell receptor beta chain with a few counts. Additional DNA sequences in this sample encode the identical CDR3. Blood was drawn once from each donor into heparinised tubes. The draws averaged around 110 mL. Sorted populations all exceeded 95% purity. This sample was included in a study of beta chain features in type 1 diabetes. Reverse transcribing all isolated RNA meant expressed TCRB transcripts were sequenced. Sequencing was performed with immunoSEQ multiplex PCR; in TCRdb, only in-frame clones are kept and a portion is missing. The sample carries almost 350,000 clones, around 7.6% recorded once. This TCR was sampled from a woman aged 18-29 years in good health. The sequenced sample was central memory CD4+ T cells from blood.

CDR3: CASSVGTSGQETQYF. The CDR3 DNA reads TGTGCCAGCAGCGTTGGGACTAGCGGACAAGAGACCCAGTACTTC. V gene TRBV7-9 combines with J gene TRBJ2-5; TRBD2 matches at 11 bases. Trimming cost V 5 bases and J 2 bases; bases outside gene matches: 4. The germline V gene has CDR1 SEHNR and CDR2 FQNEAQ (reference sequence). This CDR3 is 15 amino acids long.